This TCR beta chain was retrieved from a study of PD-L1 blockade in urothelial cancer listed by TCRdb under 2017. As for the study more broadly: Every patient began therapy in about 2014 and was given atezolizumab 1,200 mg intravenously every 3 weeks. About nine tenths of the roughly 30 patients were males with bladder-origin urothelial cancer, and about 60% of the 29 reported a prior smoking history. An ECOG performance status of 0 or 1 was recorded for the patients, and 0 to 3 prior chemotherapy regimens had been received by the patients. Blood samples were analyzed at 3 weeks after treatment start (second dose) and at 6 weeks after treatment start. Blood samples yielded a median of roughly 150,000 T cells and roughly 80,000 unique TCRs, with median clonality roughly 0.084. An exploratory multi-omic analysis was conducted of the somatic, immune and clinical correlates of response to PD-L1 blockade with atezolizumab in urothelial cancer. TCR sequencing covered pretreatment tumor samples and matched, serially collected peripheral blood taken before and after atezolizumab treatment. Progression-free survival longer than 6 months counted as durable clinical benefit, and TCR features were additionally tested against both progression-free and overall survival. In the same patients who had TCR sequencing, pretreatment tumors also underwent whole exome sequencing and RNA sequencing. Some ten patients reached durable clinical benefit, while roughly 22 patients did not. Around 29 patients had pretreatment blood TCR-seq, 24 had at least one posttreatment blood collection, and 24 had tumor TCR-seq. What the research found in general, with its limitations: Small sample size (n ≈ 30) and many exploratory analyses mean the results are intended to be hypothesis-generating. A pretreatment peripheral blood TCR clonality below the median was linked to improved progression-free and overall survival. Greater expansion of tumor-associated TCR clones in peripheral blood 3 weeks after the start of treatment was observed in patients with durable benefit (n ≈ 22, p = 0.022).

Inclusive of the bounding cysteine and phenylalanine, the CDR3 is 14 residues long. Only the CDR3 region is kept as DNA, spanning 42 bases read in frame from base 1. Sequences SSHAT (CDR1) and FNYEAQ (CDR2) are obtained from the germline V gene (reference sequence). Note on this clone: There is no known antigen for this receptor. The junction departs from germline at one end; a sequencing error may be responsible.

The time point label on this specimen signifies: pretreatment peripheral blood. The cohort comprised 29 patients with locally advanced or metastatic urothelial carcinoma treated at Memorial Sloan Kettering on a trial protocol. Peripheral blood mononuclear cells were collected from each patient pretreatment and during treatment, giving between 1 and 8 total time points per patient. The Qiagen DNeasy Blood extraction kit was used to purify genomic DNA from total PBMCs and tumor samples. PBMCs were collected pretreatment and during treatment, and were isolated and stored as previously described. Each PCR received spiked-in synthetic TCR analog templates so that absolute template abundance could be estimated from read counts. The immunoSEQ assay was used to amplify TCRbeta CDR3 regions from genomic DNA with bias-controlled V and J gene primers. Sequencing of rearranged TCRbeta segments was done at approximately 20X coverage. On the study's bioinformatics: Clustering was used to correct sequencing errors, and CDR3s were annotated against IMGT to assign V, D and J genes. Out-of-frame and stop-codon sequences were excluded, and only productive TCRbeta rearrangements were used in downstream analyses. Clonality was computed as one minus Shannon entropy normalized by the log of the number of unique productive sequences. Fisher's exact test with Benjamini-Hochberg correction, using a cutoff of adjusted p below 0.01, was how clones that differed between time points or between blood and tumor were identified. TCRdb stores this immuneACCESS table with in-frame sequences only. Part of the clones is absent; in the studies checked, under half of the shortfall reflects unresolved V genes, and no reason is known for the rest. The D gene and trimming were derived from the DNA, and the V and J assignments and clone size from that table. This sample gives 55,000 to 80,000 clones in total; more than 75% of them show up just once. The top ten clonotypes cover 15% of the sample.

In this chain, TRBV7-7 is recombined with TRBJ2-1; TRBD1 might be the D gene, on 6 matching bases. The material sequenced was PBMCs, taken around atezolizumab (anti-PD-L1) treatment. This clonotype was sampled from a man aged 60-69 years with urothelial cancer. The nucleotides are TGTGCTAGCAGCTTCTCGCGGACAGACAATGAGCAGTTCTTC. This translates into CASSFSRTDNEQFF. This CDR3, with the reference TRBV7-7 and TRBJ2-1 proteins standing in past its ends, gives the full variable domain GAGVSQSPRYKVTKRGQDVTLRCDPISSHATLYWYQQALGQGPEFLTYFNYEAQPDKSGLPSDRFSAERPEGSISTLTIQRTEQRDSAMYRCASSFSRTDNEQFFGPGTRLTVL.